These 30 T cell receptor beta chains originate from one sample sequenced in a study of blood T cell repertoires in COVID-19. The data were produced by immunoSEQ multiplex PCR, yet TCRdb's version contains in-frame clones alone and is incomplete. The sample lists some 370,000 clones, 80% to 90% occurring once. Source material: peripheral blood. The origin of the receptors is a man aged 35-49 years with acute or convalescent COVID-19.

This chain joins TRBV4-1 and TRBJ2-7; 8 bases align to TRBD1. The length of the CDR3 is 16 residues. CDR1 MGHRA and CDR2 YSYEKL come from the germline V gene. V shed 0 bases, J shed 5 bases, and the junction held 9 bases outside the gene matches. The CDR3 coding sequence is TGCGCCAGCAGCCAAGATCCCGGACAGGGTTGGAACGAGCAGTACTTC. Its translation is CASSQDPGQGWNEQYF.

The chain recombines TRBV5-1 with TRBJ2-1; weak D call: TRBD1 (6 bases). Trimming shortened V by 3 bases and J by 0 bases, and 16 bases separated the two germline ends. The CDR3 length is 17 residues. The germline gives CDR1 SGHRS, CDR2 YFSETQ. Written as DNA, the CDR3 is TGCGCCAGCAGCTCACCAGGGGTTAAAAGCTCCTACAATGAGCAGTTCTTC. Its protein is CASSSPGVKSSYNEQFF.

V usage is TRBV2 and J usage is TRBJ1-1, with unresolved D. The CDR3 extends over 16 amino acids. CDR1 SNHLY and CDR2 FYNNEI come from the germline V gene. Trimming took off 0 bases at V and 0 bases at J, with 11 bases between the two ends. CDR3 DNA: TGTGCCAGCAGTGAAGCGGAGAGTACCTTGAACACTGAAGCTTTCTTT. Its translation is CASSEAESTLNTEAFF.

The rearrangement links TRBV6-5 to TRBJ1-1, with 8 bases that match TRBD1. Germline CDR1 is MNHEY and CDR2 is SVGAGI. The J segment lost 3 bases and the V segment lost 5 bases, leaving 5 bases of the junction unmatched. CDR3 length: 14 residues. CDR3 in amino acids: CASSPSGGHTEAFF. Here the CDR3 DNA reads TGTGCCAGCAGTCCCTCAGGGGGCCACACTGAAGCTTTCTTT.

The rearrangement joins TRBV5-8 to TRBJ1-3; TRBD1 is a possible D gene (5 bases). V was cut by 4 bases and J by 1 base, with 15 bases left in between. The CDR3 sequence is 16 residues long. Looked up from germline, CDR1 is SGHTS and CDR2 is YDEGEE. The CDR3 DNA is TGTGCCAGCAGCGAGGATACTACAGGATCTGGAAACACCATATATTTT. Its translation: CASSEDTTGSGNTIYF.

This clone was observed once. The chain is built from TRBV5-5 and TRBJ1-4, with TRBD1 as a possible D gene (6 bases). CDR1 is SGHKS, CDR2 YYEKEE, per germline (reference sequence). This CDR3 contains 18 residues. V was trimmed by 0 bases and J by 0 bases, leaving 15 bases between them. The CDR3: CASSLDNRGQPTNEKLFF. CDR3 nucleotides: TGTGCCAGCAGCTTGGACAATCGAGGACAGCCAACTAATGAAAAACTGTTTTTT. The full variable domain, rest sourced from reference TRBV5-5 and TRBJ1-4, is DAGVTQSPTHLIKTRGQQVTLRCSPISGHKSVSWYQQVLGQGPQFIFQYYEKEERGRGNFPDRFSARQFPNYSSELNVNALLLGDSALYLCASSLDNRGQPTNEKLFFGSGTQLSVL.

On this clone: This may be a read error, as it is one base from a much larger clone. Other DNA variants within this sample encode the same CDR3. As DNA, the CDR3 is TGTGCCAGCAGTCGGGACAGGGCCTACGAGCAGTACTTC. This gives the protein CASSRDRAYEQYF. This chain connects TRBV12-3 or TRBV12-4 to TRBJ2-7; 9 bases match TRBD1. The CDR3 has 13 amino acids. The V and J ends lost 5 bases and 2 bases, in that order; junction bases with no gene match: 1.

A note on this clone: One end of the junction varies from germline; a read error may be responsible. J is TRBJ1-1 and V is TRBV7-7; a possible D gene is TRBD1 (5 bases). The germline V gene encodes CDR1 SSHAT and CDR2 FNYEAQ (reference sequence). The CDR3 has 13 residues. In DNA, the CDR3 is TGTGCTAGCAGCCCTTCAGGGATTGATGAAGCTTTCTTT. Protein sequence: CASSPSGIDEAFF.

CDR3: CASSSRTGRNQPQHF. The DNA of the CDR3 is TGTGCCAGCAGCTCGCGGACAGGACGCAATCAGCCCCAGCATTTT. This chain links TRBV7-2 with TRBJ1-5; the match to TRBD1 covers 7 bases. This CDR3 has 15 amino acids. V dropped 4 bases and J dropped 2; count of bases not matched to a gene: 5. The germline gives CDR1 SGHTA, CDR2 FQGNSA.

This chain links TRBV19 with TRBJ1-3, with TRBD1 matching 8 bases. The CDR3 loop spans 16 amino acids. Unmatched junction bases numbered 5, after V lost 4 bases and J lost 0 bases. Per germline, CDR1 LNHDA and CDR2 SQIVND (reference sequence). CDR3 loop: CASSTRDRISGNTIYF. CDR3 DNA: TGTGCCAGTAGTACCCGGGACAGGATCTCTGGAAACACCATATATTTT.

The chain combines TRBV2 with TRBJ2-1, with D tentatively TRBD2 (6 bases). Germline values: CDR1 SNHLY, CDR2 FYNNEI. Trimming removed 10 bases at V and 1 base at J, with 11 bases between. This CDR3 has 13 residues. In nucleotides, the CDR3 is TGTGCCACCAGGCGGGGTTCCTACAATGAGCAGTTCTTC. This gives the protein CATRRGSYNEQFF. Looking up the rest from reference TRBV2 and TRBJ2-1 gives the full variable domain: EPEVTQTPSHQVTQMGQEVILRCVPISNHLYFYWYRQILGQKVEFLVSFYNNEISEKSEIFDDQFSVERPDGSNFTLKIRSTKLEDSAMYFCATRRGSYNEQFFGPGTRLTVL.

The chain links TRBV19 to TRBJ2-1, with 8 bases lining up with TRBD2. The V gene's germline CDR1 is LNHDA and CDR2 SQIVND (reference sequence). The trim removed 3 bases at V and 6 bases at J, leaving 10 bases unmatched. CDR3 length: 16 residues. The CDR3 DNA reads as TGTGCCAGTAGTATGTGGGGCGCGGGAGGCGGCAATGAGCAGTTCTTC. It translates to CASSMWGAGGGNEQFF.

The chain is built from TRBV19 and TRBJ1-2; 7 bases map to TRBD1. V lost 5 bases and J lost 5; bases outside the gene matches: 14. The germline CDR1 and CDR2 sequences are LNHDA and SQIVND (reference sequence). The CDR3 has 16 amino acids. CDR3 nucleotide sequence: TGTGCCAGTAGTGGACGGGACAGAGAGTCGCCGTATGGCTACACCTTC. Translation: CASSGRDRESPYGYTF.

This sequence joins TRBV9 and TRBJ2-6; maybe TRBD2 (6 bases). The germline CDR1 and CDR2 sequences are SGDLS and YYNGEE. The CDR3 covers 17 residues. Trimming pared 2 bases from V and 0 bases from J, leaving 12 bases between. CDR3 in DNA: TGTGCCAGCAGCGTGAGGGGAGGACTCTCTGGGGCCAACGTCCTGACTTTC. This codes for CASSVRGGLSGANVLTF.

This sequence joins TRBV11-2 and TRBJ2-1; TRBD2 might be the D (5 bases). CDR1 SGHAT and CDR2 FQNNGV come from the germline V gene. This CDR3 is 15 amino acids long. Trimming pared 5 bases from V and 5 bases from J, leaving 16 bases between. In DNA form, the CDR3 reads TGTGCCAGCAGCCCCTCGGGGAACCCGAACAATGAGCAGTTCTTC. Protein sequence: CASSPSGNPNNEQFF.

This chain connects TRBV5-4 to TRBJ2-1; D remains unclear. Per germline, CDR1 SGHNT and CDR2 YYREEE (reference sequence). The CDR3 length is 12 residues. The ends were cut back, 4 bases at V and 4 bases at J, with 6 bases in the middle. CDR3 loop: CASSIYYNEQFF. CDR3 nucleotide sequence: TGTGCCAGCAGCATATATTACAATGAGCAGTTCTTC.

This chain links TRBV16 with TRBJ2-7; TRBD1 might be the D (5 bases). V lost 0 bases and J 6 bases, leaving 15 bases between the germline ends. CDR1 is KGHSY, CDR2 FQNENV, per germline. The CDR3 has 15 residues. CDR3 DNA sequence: TGTGCCAGCAGCCAATCGCCAGGGAACCTCCTCGAGCAGTACTTC. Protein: CASSQSPGNLLEQYF.

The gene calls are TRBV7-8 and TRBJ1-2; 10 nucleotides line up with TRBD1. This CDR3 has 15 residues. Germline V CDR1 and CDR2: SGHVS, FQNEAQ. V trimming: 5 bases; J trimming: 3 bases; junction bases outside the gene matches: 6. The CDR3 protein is CASSQGQGVDYGYTF. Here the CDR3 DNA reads TGTGCCAGCAGCCAAGGACAGGGGGTGGACTATGGCTACACCTTC. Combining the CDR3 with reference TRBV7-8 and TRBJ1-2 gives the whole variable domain GAGVSQSPRYKVAKRGQDVALRCDPISGHVSLFWYQQALGQGPEFLTYFQNEAQLDKSGLPSDRFFAERPEGSVSTLKIQRTQQEDSAVYLCASSQGQGVDYGYTFGSGTRLTVV.

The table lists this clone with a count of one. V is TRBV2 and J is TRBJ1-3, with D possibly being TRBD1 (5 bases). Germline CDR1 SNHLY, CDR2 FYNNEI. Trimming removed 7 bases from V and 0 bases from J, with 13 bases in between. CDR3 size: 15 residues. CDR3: CASNIDSYSGNTIYF. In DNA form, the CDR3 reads TGTGCCAGCAATATTGACAGCTACTCTGGAAACACCATATATTTT.

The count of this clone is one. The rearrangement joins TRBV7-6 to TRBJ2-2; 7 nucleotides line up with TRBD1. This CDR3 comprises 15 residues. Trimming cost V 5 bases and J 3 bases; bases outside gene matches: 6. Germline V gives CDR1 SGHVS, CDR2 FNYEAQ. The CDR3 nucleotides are TGTGCCAGCAGCCCAAGGGACAGAGACACCGGGGAGCTGTTTTTT. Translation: CASSPRDRDTGELFF.

The CDR3 spells CASSSRSIYEQYF. As DNA, the CDR3 is TGTGCCAGCAGTTCCCGATCTATCTACGAGCAGTACTTC. The gene calls are TRBV12-3 or TRBV12-4 and TRBJ2-7; D is ambiguous. CDR3 length equals 13 residues. V lost 4 bases and J lost 3, with 10 bases in between.

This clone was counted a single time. The CDR3 bases are TGCGCCAGCAGCTCGGCAGGGGCCCACGAGCAGTACTTC. It yields the protein CASSSAGAHEQYF. V and J are TRBV5-1 and TRBJ2-7; TRBD1 is a possible D gene (6 bases). This CDR3 is built from 13 residues. Germline CDR1 SGHRS, CDR2 YFSETQ. Trimming took 3 bases from V and 5 from J, leaving 12 bases between them.

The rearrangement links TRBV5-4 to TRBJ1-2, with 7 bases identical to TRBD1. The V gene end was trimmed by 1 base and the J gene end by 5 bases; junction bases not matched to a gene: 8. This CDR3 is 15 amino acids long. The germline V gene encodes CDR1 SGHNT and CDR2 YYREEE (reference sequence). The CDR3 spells CASSLKHRGSYGYTF. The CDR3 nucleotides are TGTGCCAGCAGCTTGAAGCACAGGGGATCATATGGCTACACCTTC.

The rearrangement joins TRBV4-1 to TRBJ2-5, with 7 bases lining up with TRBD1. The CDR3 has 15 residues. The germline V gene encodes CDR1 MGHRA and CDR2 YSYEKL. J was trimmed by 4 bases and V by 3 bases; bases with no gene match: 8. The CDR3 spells CASSHPRNRGETQYF. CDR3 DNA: TGCGCCAGCAGCCACCCACGGAACAGGGGAGAGACCCAGTACTTC.

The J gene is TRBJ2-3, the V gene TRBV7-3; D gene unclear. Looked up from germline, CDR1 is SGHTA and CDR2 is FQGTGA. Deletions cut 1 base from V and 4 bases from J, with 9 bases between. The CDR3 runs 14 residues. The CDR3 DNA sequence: TGTGCCAGCAGCTTAATGACTCGGCCAGATACGCAGTATTTT. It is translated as CASSLMTRPDTQYF.

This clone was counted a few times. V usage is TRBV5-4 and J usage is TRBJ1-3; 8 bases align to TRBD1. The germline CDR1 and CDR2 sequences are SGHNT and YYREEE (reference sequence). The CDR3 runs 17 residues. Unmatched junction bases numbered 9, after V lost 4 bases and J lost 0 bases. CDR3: CASSGGQGPRSGNTIYF. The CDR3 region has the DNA TGTGCCAGCAGCGGCGGACAGGGACCTCGCTCTGGAAACACCATATATTTT.

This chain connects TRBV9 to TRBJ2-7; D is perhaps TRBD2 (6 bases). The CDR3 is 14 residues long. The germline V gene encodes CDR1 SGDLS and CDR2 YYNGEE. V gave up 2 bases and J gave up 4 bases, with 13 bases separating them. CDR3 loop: CASSVSTGVYEQYF. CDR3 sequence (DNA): TGTGCCAGCAGCGTGTCCACGGGGGTATACGAGCAGTACTTC. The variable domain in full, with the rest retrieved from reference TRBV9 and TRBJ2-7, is DSGVTQTPKHLITATGQRVTLRCSPRSGDLSVYWYQQSLDQGLQFLIQYYNGEERAKGNILERFSAQQFPDLHSELNLSSLELGDSALYFCASSVSTGVYEQYFGPGTRLTVT.

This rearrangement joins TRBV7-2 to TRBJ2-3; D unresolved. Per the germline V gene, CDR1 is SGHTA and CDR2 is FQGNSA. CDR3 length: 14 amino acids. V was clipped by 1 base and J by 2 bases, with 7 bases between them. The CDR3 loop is CASSLGSSTDTQYF. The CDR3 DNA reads TGTGCCAGCAGCTTAGGTTCTTCCACAGATACGCAGTATTTT.

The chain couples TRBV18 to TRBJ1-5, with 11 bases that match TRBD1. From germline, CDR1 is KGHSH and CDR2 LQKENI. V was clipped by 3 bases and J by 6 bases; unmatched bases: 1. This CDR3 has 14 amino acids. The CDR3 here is CASSPGQGAQPQHF. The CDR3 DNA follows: TGTGCCAGCTCACCCGGACAGGGGGCTCAGCCCCAGCATTTT. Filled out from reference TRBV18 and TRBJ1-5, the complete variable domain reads NAGVMQNPRHLVRRRGQEARLRCSPMKGHSHVYWYRQLPEEGLKFMVYLQKENIIDESGMPKERFSAEFPKEGPSILRIQQVVRGDSAAYFCASSPGQGAQPQHFGDGTRLSIL.

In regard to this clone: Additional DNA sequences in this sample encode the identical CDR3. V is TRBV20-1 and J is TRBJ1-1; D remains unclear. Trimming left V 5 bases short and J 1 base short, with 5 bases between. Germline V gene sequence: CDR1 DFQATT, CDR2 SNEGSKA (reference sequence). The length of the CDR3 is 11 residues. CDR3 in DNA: TGCAGTGCTTCAGGGAACACTGAAGCTTTCTTT. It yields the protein CSASGNTEAFF.